A selection of T cell receptor beta chains follows, all from one sample in a study of technical replicates of blood from a few donors. Repertoires were generated with immunoSEQ multiplex PCR, while TCRdb's copy carries only in-frame clones and drops some. The table records more than 10,000 clones, over 85% of them present only once. Sequencing was performed on PBMCs. The receptors were sampled from a human donor in good health. CDR3s include the opening cysteine and the closing phenylalanine or tryptophan. A D gene is named only where the DNA matches it firmly. Clone size is stated in some rows and not others, as once, few, many or a class when expanded.

clone size,V gene,J gene,D gene,CDR3 length,CDR3 DNA,CDR3 protein
once,TRBV6-5,TRBJ1-2,-,15,TGTGCCAGCAGTAAAGAACGCTCGACTGGCTATGGCTACACCTTC,CASSKERSTGYGYTF
-,TRBV19,TRBJ1-5,-,16,TGTGCCAGTAGTCCCGAGCCTGTTTATAGCAATCAGCCCCAGCATTTT,CASSPEPVYSNQPQHF
-,TRBV28,TRBJ2-7,TRBD2,14,TGTGCCAGCTGTAACCCGGGACTAGAGTACGAGCAGTACTTC,CASCNPGLEYEQYF
-,TRBV10-3,TRBJ2-3,TRBD2,16,TGTGCCATCAGTCCCCCCCGAGTAGCGGGAACCGATACGCAGTATTTT,CAISPPRVAGTDTQYF
-,TRBV6-1,TRBJ1-2,-,13,TGTGCCATCAGGCGGGGAGTCGACTATGGCTACACCTTC,CAIRRGVDYGYTF
-,TRBV19,TRBJ1-5,-,15,TGTGCCAGTAGGACCACGGGGGAGAGCAATCAGCCCCAGCATTTT,CASRTTGESNQPQHF
-,TRBV7-7,TRBJ2-7,TRBD1,15,TGTGCCAGCAGCTTAAGAACAGGGGGCTCCTACGAGCAGTACTTC,CASSLRTGGSYEQYF
-,TRBV9,TRBJ2-6,TRBD1,18,TGTGCCAGCAGCCCTGGGACAGGGTCACGCCCTGGGGCCAACGTCCTGACTTTC,CASSPGTGSRPGANVLTF
-,TRBV5-5,TRBJ2-3,TRBD2,20,TGTGCCAGCAGCCTACGACAGCGAACTAGCGGGTCTAGTAGCACAGATACGCAGTATTTT,CASSLRQRTSGSSSTDTQYF
-,TRBV6-1,TRBJ2-3,-,15,TGTGCCAGCAGTGAGGAGGTGCGGAGTGGAGATACGCAGTATTTT,CASSEEVRSGDTQYF
-,TRBV29-1,TRBJ2-1,-,14,TGCAGCGTTGTTTTGTGGGTCGCGGACAATGAGCAGTTCTTC,CSVVLWVADNEQFF
-,TRBV28,TRBJ2-4,TRBD2,16,TGTGCCAGTTTACCCGGGGGGGCAGTAGCCAAAAACATTCAGTACTTC,CASLPGGAVAKNIQYF
-,TRBV2,TRBJ2-7,TRBD1,14,TGTGCCAGCAGAACCGGGACAGGGACCAACGAGCAGTACTTC,CASRTGTGTNEQYF
-,TRBV27,TRBJ2-7,TRBD2,14,TGTGCCACCAAAGAGGCGGGAGGGACCTACGAGCAGTACTTC,CATKEAGGTYEQYF
-,TRBV25-1,TRBJ2-7,TRBD2,18,TGTGCCAGCAGTGAACCCGCCCGCGCGCGGGAGGGGGCCTACGAGCAGTACTTC,CASSEPARAREGAYEQYF
-,TRBV12-5,TRBJ2-1,-,18,TGTGCTAGTGGTTTGGTCCCTCTCCTAGGCCCTCTGCACAATGAGCAGTTCTTC,CASGLVPLLGPLHNEQFF
once,TRBV4-2,TRBJ2-1,TRBD2,16,TGTGCCAGCAGCCAAGATGGGTCTAGCGGGAGCAGTGAGCAGTTCTTC,CASSQDGSSGSSEQFF
-,TRBV7-9,TRBJ2-1,-,13,TGTGCCAGCAATGCGGGCGGCTACAATGAGCAGTTCTTC,CASNAGGYNEQFF
once,TRBV6-5,TRBJ2-5,TRBD2,15,TGTGCCAGCAGCCCAACTGGGGGGGGGAGGGAGACCCAGTACTTC,CASSPTGGGRETQYF
once,TRBV5-1,TRBJ1-1,-,12,TGCGCCAGTAAAACGGGGAACACTGAAGCTTTCTTT,CASKTGNTEAFF
-,TRBV10-3,TRBJ1-2,TRBD1,13,TGTGCCATCAGTGAAACAGGGGCGGTCGGCTACACCTTC,CAISETGAVGYTF
-,TRBV5-1,TRBJ2-4,-,15,TGCGCCAGCAGCTACGGCGGGGACCCCAAAAACATTCAGTACTTC,CASSYGGDPKNIQYF
-,TRBV15,TRBJ2-1,TRBD2,14,TGTGCCACCAGCGGCCGGGACTATCTCAATGAGCAGTTCTTC,CATSGRDYLNEQFF
-,TRBV6-6,TRBJ2-1,-,15,TGTGCCAGCAGTTACTACAGGGCCTCCTACAATGAGCAGTTCTTC,CASSYYRASYNEQFF
-,TRBV10-2,TRBJ1-1,-,14,TGCGCCAGCCGCGGCGGCCCCCTCAACACTGAAGCTTTCTTT,CASRGGPLNTEAFF
-,TRBV7-6,TRBJ1-1,TRBD1,15,TGTGCCAGCAGCTTGGGGGACAGGGCTGGCACTGAAGCTTTCTTT,CASSLGDRAGTEAFF
once,TRBV28,TRBJ1-2,TRBD1,13,TGTGCCAGCAGCGACAGGGGATACGGCGGCTACACCTTC,CASSDRGYGGYTF
-,TRBV9,TRBJ2-3,-,14,TGTGCCAGCAGCGTAGGGGGGGAGACAGATACGCAGTATTTT,CASSVGGETDTQYF
-,TRBV10-3,TRBJ2-7,-,13,TGTGCCATCAGCGGTAATACAGGTTCCGAGCAGTACTTC,CAISGNTGSEQYF
-,TRBV10-3,TRBJ1-1,-,16,TGTGCCATCAGTGAAGGGAGGGAGTCTAGGAACACTGAAGCTTTCTTT,CAISEGRESRNTEAFF
-,TRBV6-5,TRBJ1-1,-,15,TGTGCCAGCAGTTACTCGCCAGGGGCGAACACTGAAGCTTTCTTT,CASSYSPGANTEAFF
-,TRBV5-1,TRBJ2-3,TRBD2,21,TGCGCCAGCAGCTTGGGGCCGGGACGGGCGCTACTAGCGGGATACACAGATACGCAGTATTTT,CASSLGPGRALLAGYTDTQYF
-,TRBV4-2,TRBJ2-3,TRBD1,16,TGTGCCAGCAGCCAAAGGGACAGGGGTGACACAGATACGCAGTATTTT,CASSQRDRGDTDTQYF
-,TRBV5-1,TRBJ1-1,-,14,TGCGCCAGCAGCCCTCGGGGCGGGGACACTGAAGCTTTCTTT,CASSPRGGDTEAFF
-,TRBV6-1,TRBJ1-5,-,15,TGTGCCAGCAGTGGTGGAGGTACGCACAATCAGCCCCAGCATTTT,CASSGGGTHNQPQHF
-,TRBV28,TRBJ2-1,-,15,TGTGCCAGCGTTATCAGGACAACCTCCTACAATGAGCAGTTCTTC,CASVIRTTSYNEQFF
-,TRBV10-3,TRBJ1-5,-,14,TGTGCCATCAGTGAGGAGGACAGTCATCAGCCCCAGCATTTT,CAISEEDSHQPQHF
-,TRBV28,TRBJ1-2,-,16,TGTGCCAGCGATTCGCAGGGGACCGCACCTTTATCTGGCTACACCTTC,CASDSQGTAPLSGYTF
once,TRBV30,TRBJ2-7,TRBD2,15,TGTGCCTGGAGTGTACCGACTAGCGGGATAGGCGAGCAGTACTTC,CAWSVPTSGIGEQYF
-,TRBV19,TRBJ1-2,-,14,TGTGCCAGTAGTATCCGAGGGCGGGACTATGGCTACACCTTC,CASSIRGRDYGYTF
once,TRBV7-9,TRBJ2-6,TRBD1,19,TGTGCCACGCCCCCCGAAACCGGGACAGCCCACTCTGGGGCCAACGTCCTGACTTTC,CATPPETGTAHSGANVLTF
-,TRBV10-2,TRBJ2-7,-,12,TGCGCCAGCAGTGGTTCGGGTTACGAGCAGTACTTC,CASSGSGYEQYF
-,TRBV7-8,TRBJ1-3,-,13,TGTGCCAGCAGCTTCGCCCGGCAGGACACCATATATTTT,CASSFARQDTIYF
-,TRBV5-1,TRBJ2-3,TRBD2,15,TGCGCCAGCAGCTTACTAGCGGAGAGCACAGATACGCAGTATTTT,CASSLLAESTDTQYF
-,TRBV11-3,TRBJ2-6,-,17,TGTGCCAGCAGCAAGATTAATCGACAAAGTCGGGCCAACGTCCTGACTTTC,CASSKINRQSRANVLTF
-,TRBV5-6,TRBJ1-2,TRBD1,13,TGTGCCAGCAGCGAAGGGACAGAATATGGCTACACCTTC,CASSEGTEYGYTF
-,TRBV5-1,TRBJ2-2,-,14,TGCGCCAGCAGCCCGGCCGAGGCCGCCGGGGAGCTGTTTTTT,CASSPAEAAGELFF
-,TRBV19,TRBJ2-7,TRBD2,17,TGTGCCAGTAGTCCTGGACTAGCGGGAGGTTCTACCTACGAGCAGTACTTC,CASSPGLAGGSTYEQYF
-,TRBV18,TRBJ2-1,TRBD2,15,TGTGCCAGCTCACAGGGACTAGCGGGAGCCAATGAGCAGTTCTTC,CASSQGLAGANEQFF
once,TRBV10-3,TRBJ1-4,-,16,TGTGCCATCAGTGATCGGGAATTCGCAACTAATGAAAAACTGTTTTTT,CAISDREFATNEKLFF